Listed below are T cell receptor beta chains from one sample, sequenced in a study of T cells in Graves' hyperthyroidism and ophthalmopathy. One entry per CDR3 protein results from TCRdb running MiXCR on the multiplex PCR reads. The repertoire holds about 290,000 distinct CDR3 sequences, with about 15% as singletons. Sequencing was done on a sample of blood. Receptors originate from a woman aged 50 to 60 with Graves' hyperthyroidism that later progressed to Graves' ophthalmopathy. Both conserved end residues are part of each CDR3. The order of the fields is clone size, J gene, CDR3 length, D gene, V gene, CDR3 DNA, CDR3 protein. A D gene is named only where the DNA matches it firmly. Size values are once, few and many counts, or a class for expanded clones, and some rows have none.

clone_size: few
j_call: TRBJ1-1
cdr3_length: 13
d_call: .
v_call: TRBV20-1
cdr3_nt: TGCAGTGCTAGTTCGGGGGGGAAATCTGAAGCTTTCTTT
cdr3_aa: CSASSGGKSEAFF

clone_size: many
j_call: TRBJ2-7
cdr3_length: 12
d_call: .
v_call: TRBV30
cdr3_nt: TGTGCCTGGAGTGTACTGGGAGGCGAGCAGTACTTC
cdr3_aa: CAWSVLGGEQYF

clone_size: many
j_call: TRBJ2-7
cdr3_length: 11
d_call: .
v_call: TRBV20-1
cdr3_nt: TGCAGTGCCCTTGACGCGGGAGAGCAGTACTTC
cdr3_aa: CSALDAGEQYF

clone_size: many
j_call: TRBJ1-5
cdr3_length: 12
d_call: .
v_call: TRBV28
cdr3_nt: TGTGCCAGCAGTCCCCCCATGCAGCCCCAGCATTTT
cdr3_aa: CASSPPMQPQHF

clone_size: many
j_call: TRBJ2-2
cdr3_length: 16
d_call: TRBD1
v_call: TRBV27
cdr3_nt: TGTGCCAGCAGTCACCCAGGGGGTAGTTACACCGGGGAGCTGTTTTTT
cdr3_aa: CASSHPGGSYTGELFF

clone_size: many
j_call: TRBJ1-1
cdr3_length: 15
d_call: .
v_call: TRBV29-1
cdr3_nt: TGCAGCGTTGAAGGGGGGTTTACAGAGGACACTGAAGCTTTCTTT
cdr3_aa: CSVEGGFTEDTEAFF

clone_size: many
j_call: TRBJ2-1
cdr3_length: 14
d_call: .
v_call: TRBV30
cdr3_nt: TGTGCCTGGAGCAGGGGCGGGGTCAACAATGAGCAGTTCTTC
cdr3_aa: CAWSRGGVNNEQFF

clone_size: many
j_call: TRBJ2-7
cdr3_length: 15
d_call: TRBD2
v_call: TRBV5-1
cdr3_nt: TGCGCCAGCAGCTGGGCCGGGACTAGATCCTACGAGCAGTACTTC
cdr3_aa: CASSWAGTRSYEQYF

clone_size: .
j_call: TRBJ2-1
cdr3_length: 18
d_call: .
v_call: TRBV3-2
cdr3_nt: TGTGCCAGCAGCCGCCCCACGGGCCCCCTTAACTCCTACAATGAGCAGTTCTTC
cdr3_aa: CASSRPTGPLNSYNEQFF

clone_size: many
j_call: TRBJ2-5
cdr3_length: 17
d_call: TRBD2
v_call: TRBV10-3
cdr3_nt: TGTGCCATCAGTGAGACACTAGCGGGAGGAGGGCAAGAGACCCAGTACTTC
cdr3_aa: CAISETLAGGGQETQYF

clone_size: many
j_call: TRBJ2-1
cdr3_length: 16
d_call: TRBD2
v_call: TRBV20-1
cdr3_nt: TGCAGTGCTACTCGTCCTAGCGGGAGAAGGCACAATGAGCAGTTCTTC
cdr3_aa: CSATRPSGRRHNEQFF

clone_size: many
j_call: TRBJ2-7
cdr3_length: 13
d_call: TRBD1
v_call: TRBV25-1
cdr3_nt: TGTGCCAGCGCTGGGACAGGGTTTTACGAGCAGTACTTC
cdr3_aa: CASAGTGFYEQYF

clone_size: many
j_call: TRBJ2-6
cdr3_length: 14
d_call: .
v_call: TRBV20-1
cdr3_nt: TGCAGTGCTTCCCCTATCGCTGGGGCCAACGTCCTGACTTTC
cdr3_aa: CSASPIAGANVLTF

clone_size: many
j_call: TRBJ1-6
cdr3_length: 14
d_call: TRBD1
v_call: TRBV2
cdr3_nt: TGTGCCAGCAGGGGGACAGGGGCATTGTCACCCCTCCACTTT
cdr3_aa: CASRGTGALSPLHF

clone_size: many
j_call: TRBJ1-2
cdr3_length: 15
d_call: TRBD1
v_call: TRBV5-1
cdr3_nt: TGCGCCAGCAGCTCTGGCTGGGACAGCCTCTATGGCTACACCTTC
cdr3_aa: CASSSGWDSLYGYTF

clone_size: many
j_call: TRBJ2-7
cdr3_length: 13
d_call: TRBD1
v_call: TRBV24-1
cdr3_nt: TGTGCCACCAGTGATGGACAGGGCTACGAGCAGTACTTC
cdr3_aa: CATSDGQGYEQYF

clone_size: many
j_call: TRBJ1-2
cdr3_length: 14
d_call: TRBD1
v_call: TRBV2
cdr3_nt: TGTGCCAGCATGCAGCAGGGGGGAAGCTATGGCTACACCTTC
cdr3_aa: CASMQQGGSYGYTF

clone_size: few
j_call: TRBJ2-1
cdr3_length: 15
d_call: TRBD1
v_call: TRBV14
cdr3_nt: TGTGCCAGCAGCCTCCGGGACAGGGCGCACAATGAGCAGTTCTTC
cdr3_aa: CASSLRDRAHNEQFF

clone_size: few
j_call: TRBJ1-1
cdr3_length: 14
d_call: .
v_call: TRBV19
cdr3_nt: TGTGCCAGTAGTATAGGAGTGGGTAACACTGAAGCTTTCTTT
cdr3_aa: CASSIGVGNTEAFF

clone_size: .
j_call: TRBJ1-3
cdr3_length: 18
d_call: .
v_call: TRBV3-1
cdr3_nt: TGTGCCAGCAGCCAAGTTGGCGCCCTCAGAGGTGCTGGAAACACCATATATTTT
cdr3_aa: CASSQVGALRGAGNTIYF

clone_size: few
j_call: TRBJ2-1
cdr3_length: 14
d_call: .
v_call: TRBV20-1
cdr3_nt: TGCAGTGCTAGGGGACTCATCCTACATCCTGAGCAGTTCTTC
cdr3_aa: CSARGLILHPEQFF

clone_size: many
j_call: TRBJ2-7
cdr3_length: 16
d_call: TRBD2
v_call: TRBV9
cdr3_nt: TGTGCCAGCAGCGTATCTGGGACTAGCGGGATAGGCGAGCAGTACTTC
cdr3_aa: CASSVSGTSGIGEQYF

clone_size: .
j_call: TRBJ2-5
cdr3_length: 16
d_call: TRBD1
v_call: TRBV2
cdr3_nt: TGTGCCAGCAGTGGGGACAGGGGGCAGGCGGCGGAGACCCAGTACTTC
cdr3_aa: CASSGDRGQAAETQYF

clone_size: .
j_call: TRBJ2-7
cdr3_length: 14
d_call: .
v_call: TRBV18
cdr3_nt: TGTGCCAGCTCACCGGGGGGATCCCCCTACGAGCAGTACTTC
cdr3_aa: CASSPGGSPYEQYF

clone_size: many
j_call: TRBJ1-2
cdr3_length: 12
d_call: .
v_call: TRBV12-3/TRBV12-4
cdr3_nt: TGTGCCAGCAGTTTAAACCCAGTTCGCTACACCTTC
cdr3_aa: CASSLNPVRYTF

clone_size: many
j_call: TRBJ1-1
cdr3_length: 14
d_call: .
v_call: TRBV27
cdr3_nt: TGTGCCAGCAGTTTATTTAGGGGGTCCACTGGAGCTTTCTTT
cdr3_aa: CASSLFRGSTGAFF